The 9 T cell receptor beta chains presented below share a single source sample, sequenced in a study of cytomegalovirus exposure and HLA in healthy donors. PCR amplification relied on 60 Vbeta primers (plus 13 Jbeta primers). Some clones are missing from TCRdb's copy, which holds only in-frame ones; the method was immunoSEQ multiplex PCR. This repertoire shows approximately 160,000 clones, roughly 80% found once; its top ten account for around 5%. The sample consisted of PBMCs. These receptor sequences come from a man between 18 and 29 years old in good health and CMV-seronegative.

The rearrangement links TRBV25-1 to TRBJ2-5; a weak D match, TRBD2 (6 bases). CDR3 length: 15 amino acids. V lost 4 bases to trimming and J lost 7 bases, with 19 bases between them. Germline assignment: CDR1 MGHDK and CDR2 SYGVNS. This chain's CDR3 is CASSGGLESGGTQYF. CDR3 coding DNA: TGTGCCAGCAGTGGGGGACTGGAGTCCGGGGGGACCCAGTACTTC.

V and J are TRBV29-1 and TRBJ1-4, with TRBD1 identical over 10 bases. The V gene end was trimmed by 7 bases and the J gene end by 8 bases; junction bases not matched to a gene: 1. This CDR3 spans 11 amino acids. Germline assignment: CDR1 SQVTM and CDR2 ANQGSEA. The CDR3 loop reads CSGGQGEKLFF. The CDR3 DNA follows: TGCAGCGGGGGACAGGGGGAAAAACTGTTTTTT.

The chain uses TRBV7-2 and TRBJ2-7; the D is unclear. The CDR3 spans 12 residues. V gave up 1 base and J gave up 6 bases, with 7 bases separating them. Per the germline V gene, CDR1 is SGHTA and CDR2 is FQGNSA. CDR3 coding DNA: TGTGCCAGCAGCTTAGGGCCTGGCGAGCAGTACTTC. The encoded protein is CASSLGPGEQYF.

This chain uses TRBV28 with TRBJ2-7; TRBD1 agrees at 9 bases. The V and J ends lost 5 bases and 7 bases, in that order; junction bases with no gene match: 12. The CDR3 sequence is 15 residues long. Germline V gene lookup returns CDR1 MDHEN and CDR2 SYDVKM. Here the CDR3 reads CASSPTGTGSREQYF. The CDR3, as DNA: TGTGCCAGCAGTCCCACCGGGACAGGGTCTCGGGAGCAGTACTTC.

This CDR3 reads CAISVSPHNEQFF. The CDR3 DNA sequence: TGTGCCATCAGTGTTAGCCCCCACAATGAGCAGTTCTTC. This chain joins TRBV10-3 and TRBJ2-1, with D unclear. V lost 4 bases to trimming and J lost 5 bases, with 9 bases between them. CDR3 size: 13 residues. Germline CDR1 ENHRY, CDR2 SYGVKD.

This clone occurred once. V and J are TRBV10-3 and TRBJ2-3; D is undetermined. Germline lookup yields CDR1 ENHRY and CDR2 SYGVKD. The CDR3 has 13 residues. Between the trimmed V and J ends, which lost 5 bases and 2 bases, there was a span of 8 bases. CDR3 DNA sequence: TGTGCCATCAGTCAGGCCCCCACAGATACGCAGTATTTT. Encoded protein: CAISQAPTDTQYF.

The V and J genes are TRBV5-4 and TRBJ2-5, with 9 bases lining up with TRBD2. The germline CDR1 and CDR2 sequences are SGHNT and YYREEE (reference sequence). Unmatched junction bases numbered 4, after V lost 2 bases and J lost 5 bases. The CDR3 covers 14 residues. The chain's CDR3 is CASSFAGGLETQYF. Written as DNA, the CDR3 is TGTGCCAGCAGCTTCGCGGGGGGGCTTGAGACCCAGTACTTC.

The J gene is TRBJ2-7, the V gene TRBV10-3; weak D call: TRBD1 (5 bases). CDR1 ENHRY and CDR2 SYGVKD come from the germline V gene. The ends were cut back, 5 bases at V and 4 bases at J, with 15 bases in the middle. CDR3 size: 14 residues. DNA of the CDR3: TGTGCCATCAGTCCTGACGACAGAGATTACGAGCAGTACTTC. The encoded protein is CAISPDDRDYEQYF.

The CDR3 reads CASSSPGGAGDLWNEQFF. CDR3 DNA: TGCGCCAGCAGCAGCCCAGGAGGGGCGGGAGATCTTTGGAATGAGCAGTTCTTC. The chain uses TRBV5-1 and TRBJ2-1, with 7 bases that match TRBD2. After removal of 4 bases from V and 7 bases from J, the junction contained 20 bases not matched to a gene. Germline V gives CDR1 SGHRS, CDR2 YFSETQ. CDR3 size: 18 residues.